This TCR beta chain stems from a study of T cells in Graves' hyperthyroidism and ophthalmopathy. Study overall: Before treatment of any kind, peripheral blood was taken at initial diagnosis.

RNA transcripts were the template for amplifying TCR beta CDR3 regions. A first-round RT-PCR of the TCR CDR3 used the HTBI primer set. TCRdb called the multiplex PCR reads again in MiXCR, with one record for every CDR3 protein. Counted here are 490,000 or so distinct CDR3 sequences, roughly 21% occurring once; the ten biggest clones make up roughly 44%. The germline CDR1 and CDR2 sequences are SNHLY and FYNNEI. There are 15 residues in the CDR3. Trimming shortened V by 1 base and J by 0 bases, and 4 bases separated the two germline ends. The TCR was taken from a man aged 35 to 55 with Graves' ophthalmopathy. The chain links TRBV2 to TRBJ1-6; D remains ambiguous. The material sequenced was blood. CDR3 amino acids: CASSEESSYNSPLHF. CDR3 DNA: TGTGCCAGCAGTGAAGAGTCCTCCTATAATTCACCCCTCCACTTT. Combining the CDR3 with reference TRBV2 and TRBJ1-6 gives the whole variable domain EPEVTQTPSHQVTQMGQEVILRCVPISNHLYFYWYRQILGQKVEFLVSFYNNEISEKSEIFDDQFSVERPDGSNFTLKIRSTKLEDSAMYFCASSEESSYNSPLHFGNGTRLTVT.